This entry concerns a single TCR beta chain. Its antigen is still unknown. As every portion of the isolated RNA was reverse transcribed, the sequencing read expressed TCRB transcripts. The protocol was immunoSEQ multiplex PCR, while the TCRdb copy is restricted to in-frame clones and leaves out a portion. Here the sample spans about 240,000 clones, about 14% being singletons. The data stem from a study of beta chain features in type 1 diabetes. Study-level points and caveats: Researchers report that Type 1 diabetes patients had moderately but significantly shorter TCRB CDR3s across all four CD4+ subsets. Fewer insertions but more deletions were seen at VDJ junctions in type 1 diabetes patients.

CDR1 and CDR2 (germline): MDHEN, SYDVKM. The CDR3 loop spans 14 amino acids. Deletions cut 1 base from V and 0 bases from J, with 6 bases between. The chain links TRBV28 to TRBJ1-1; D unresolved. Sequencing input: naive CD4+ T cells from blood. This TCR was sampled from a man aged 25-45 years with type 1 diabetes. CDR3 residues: CASSLLQLNTEAFF. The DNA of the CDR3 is TGTGCCAGCAGTTTATTACAGTTGAACACTGAAGCTTTCTTT.